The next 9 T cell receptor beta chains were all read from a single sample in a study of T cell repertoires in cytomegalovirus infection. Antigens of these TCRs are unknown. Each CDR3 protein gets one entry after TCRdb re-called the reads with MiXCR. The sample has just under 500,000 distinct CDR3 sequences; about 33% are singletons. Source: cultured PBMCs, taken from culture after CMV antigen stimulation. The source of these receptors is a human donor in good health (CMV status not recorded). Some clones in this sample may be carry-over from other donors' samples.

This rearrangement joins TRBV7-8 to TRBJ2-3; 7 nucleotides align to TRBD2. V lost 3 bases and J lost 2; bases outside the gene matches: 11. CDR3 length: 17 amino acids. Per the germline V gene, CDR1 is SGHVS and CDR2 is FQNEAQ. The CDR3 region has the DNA TGTGCCAGCAGCTTGATAGCCCGGCAGCGGGACACAGATACGCAGTATTTT. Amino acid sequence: CASSLIARQRDTDTQYF.

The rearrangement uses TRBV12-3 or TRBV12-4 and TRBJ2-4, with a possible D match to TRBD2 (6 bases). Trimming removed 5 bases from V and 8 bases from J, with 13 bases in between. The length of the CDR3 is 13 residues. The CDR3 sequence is CASSPGSGDIQYF. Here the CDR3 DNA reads TGTGCCAGCAGTCCGGGATCGGGGGACATTCAGTACTTC.

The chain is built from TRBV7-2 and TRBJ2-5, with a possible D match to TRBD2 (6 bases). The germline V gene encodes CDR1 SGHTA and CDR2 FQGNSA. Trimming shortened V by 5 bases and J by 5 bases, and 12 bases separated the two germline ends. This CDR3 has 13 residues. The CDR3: CASSALSGETQYF. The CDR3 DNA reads TGTGCCAGCAGCGCACTAAGCGGGGAGACCCAGTACTTC.

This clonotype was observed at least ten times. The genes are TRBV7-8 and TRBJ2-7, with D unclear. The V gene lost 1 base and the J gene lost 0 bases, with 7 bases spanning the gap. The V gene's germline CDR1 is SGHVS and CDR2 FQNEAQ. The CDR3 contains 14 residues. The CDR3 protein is CASSLESVSYEQYF. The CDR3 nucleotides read TGTGCCAGCAGCTTAGAGAGCGTCTCCTACGAGCAGTACTTC.

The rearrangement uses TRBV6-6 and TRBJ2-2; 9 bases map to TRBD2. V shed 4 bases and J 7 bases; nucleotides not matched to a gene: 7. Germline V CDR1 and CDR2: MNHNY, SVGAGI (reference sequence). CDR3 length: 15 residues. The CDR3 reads CASSFLAGVDGELFF. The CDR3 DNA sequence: TGTGCCAGCAGTTTCTTAGCGGGAGTGGACGGGGAGCTGTTTTTT.

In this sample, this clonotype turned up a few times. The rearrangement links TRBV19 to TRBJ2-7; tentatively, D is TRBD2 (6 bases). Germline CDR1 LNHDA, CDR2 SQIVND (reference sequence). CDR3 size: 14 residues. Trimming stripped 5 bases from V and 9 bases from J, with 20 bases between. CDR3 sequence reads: CASSATRTGLVQYF. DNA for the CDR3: TGTGCCAGTAGTGCGACCCGGACGGGACTCGTGCAGTACTTC.

CDR3 loop: CATSAAGGTNEQFF. CDR3 bases: TGTGCCACCAGTGCGGCGGGAGGTACGAATGAGCAGTTCTTC. The chain uses TRBV24-1 and TRBJ2-1; TRBD2 agrees at 8 bases. The CDR3 sequence is 14 residues long. J lost 7 bases, V lost 5 bases, and 6 bases had no gene match. The germline V gene encodes CDR1 KGHDR and CDR2 SFDVKD.

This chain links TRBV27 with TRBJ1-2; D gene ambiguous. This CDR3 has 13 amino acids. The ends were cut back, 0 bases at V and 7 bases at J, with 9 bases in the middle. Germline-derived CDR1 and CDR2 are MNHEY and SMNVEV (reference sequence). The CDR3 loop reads CASSLSVAFGYTF. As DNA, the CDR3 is TGTGCCAGCAGTTTATCCGTGGCCTTTGGCTACACCTTC.

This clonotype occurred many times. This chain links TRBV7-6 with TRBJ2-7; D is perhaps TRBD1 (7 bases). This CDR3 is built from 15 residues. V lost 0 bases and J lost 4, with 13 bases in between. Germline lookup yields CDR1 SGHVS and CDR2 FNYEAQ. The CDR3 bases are TGTGCCAGCAGCTTAGCTCCAGGGGGGCGATACGAGCAGTACGTC. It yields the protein CASSLAPGGRYEQYV.